The source of this T cell receptor beta chain is a study of T cell changes during pregnancy in multiple sclerosis. Trimming removed 0 bases at V and 6 bases at J, with 18 bases between. Germline assignment: CDR1 SGHTA and CDR2 FQGNSA. The CDR3 has 16 amino acids. Libraries were prepared by immunoSEQ multiplex PCR; TCRdb keeps only in-frame clonotypes and omits some of them. Of 38,000 or so clones in the sample, 75% to 95% were seen once. V and J are TRBV7-2 and TRBJ2-7; D uncertain. The sequence came from a female donor with multiple sclerosis, enrolled in a pregnancy study. The sequencing here drew on CD4+ T cells from peripheral blood mononuclear cells, taken in the third trimester of pregnancy. The CDR3 reads CASSLASLDLMGEQYF. The CDR3 bases are TGTGCCAGCAGCTTAGCGTCTCTTGACTTAATGGGCGAGCAGTACTTC.